The 26 T cell receptor beta chains below all came from one sample that was sequenced in a study of blood T cell repertoires in COVID-19. Assay: immunoSEQ multiplex PCR; the TCRdb copy retains only in-frame clones and omits some. The sample yields over 130,000 clones, around 81% seen once. The specimen sequenced was peripheral blood. All receptors come from a woman in her sixties with acute or convalescent COVID-19.

The chain combines TRBV10-3 with TRBJ1-2, with TRBD1 matching over 7 bases. The J segment lost 5 bases and the V segment lost 10 bases, leaving 19 bases of the junction unmatched. The CDR3 loop spans 16 amino acids. CDR1 and CDR2 (germline): ENHRY, SYGVKD. The CDR3 loop reads CATRVQGVGNLYGYTF. CDR3 DNA: TGTGCCACCCGGGTCCAGGGGGTGGGGAACCTGTATGGCTACACCTTC.

The V and J genes are TRBV3-1 (or the pseudogene TRBV3-2) and TRBJ2-7; D is uncertain. This CDR3 has 14 residues. Per germline, CDR1 LGHDT and CDR2 YNNKEL (reference sequence). V lost 0 bases to trimming and J lost 0 bases, with 6 bases between them. Here the CDR3 DNA reads TGTGCCAGCAGCCAAGATCCGTACTCCTACGAGCAGTACTTC. Amino acid sequence: CASSQDPYSYEQYF.

V gene TRBV11-2 combines with J gene TRBJ2-7; unclear D gene. This CDR3 spans 15 amino acids. Trimming stripped 5 bases from V and 5 bases from J, with 19 bases between. Germline lookup yields CDR1 SGHAT and CDR2 FQNNGV. The CDR3 DNA sequence: TGTGCCAGCAGCCCCCCTATCCCGGGTATGGACGAGCAGTACTTC. This codes for CASSPPIPGMDEQYF.

The rearrangement links TRBV5-1 to TRBJ1-2; D ambiguous. V was pared by 0 bases and J by 1 base, with 4 bases between. Germline V lookup: CDR1 SGHRS, CDR2 YFSETQ. The CDR3 covers 13 residues. CDR3 residues: CASSLDGNYGYTF. As DNA, the CDR3 is TGCGCCAGCAGCTTGGACGGTAACTATGGCTACACCTTC.

V usage is TRBV28 and J usage is TRBJ1-2, with unresolved D. Germline assignment: CDR1 MDHEN and CDR2 SYDVKM. V was shortened by 8 bases and J by 10 bases, with 17 bases between the two germline ends. This CDR3 has 12 amino acids. CDR3 residues: CASSGYMSDYTF. The CDR3, as DNA: TGTGCCAGCTCCGGGTATATGTCGGACTACACCTTC.

This clone was observed a few times. The chain combines TRBV18 with TRBJ2-1; TRBD2 aligns across 14 bases. The CDR3 length is 16 residues. The ends lost 4 bases at V and 6 bases at J; junction bases unmatched: 5. CDR1 and CDR2 from the germline V gene are KGHSH and LQKENI. The CDR3 nucleotides read TGTGCCAGCTCACAACCGGGACTAGCGGGAGTCAATGAGCAGTTCTTC. Encoded protein: CASSQPGLAGVNEQFF.

The chain links TRBV11-2 to TRBJ2-7, with 14 bases lining up with TRBD2. J gave up 10 bases and V 4 bases, and 18 bases lay outside the gene matches. The germline CDR1 and CDR2 sequences are SGHAT and FQNNGV. The CDR3 loop spans 18 amino acids. CDR3 in amino acids: CASSSLRATGTSGSSQYF. The DNA of the CDR3 is TGTGCCAGCAGCTCTCTAAGGGCCACCGGGACTAGCGGGAGTTCACAGTACTTC.

This sequence joins TRBV9 and TRBJ2-3, with 11 nucleotides matching TRBD2. This CDR3 has 18 residues. From germline, CDR1 is SGDLS and CDR2 YYNGEE. V dropped 0 bases and J dropped 4; count of bases not matched to a gene: 10. The CDR3: CASSVADIAGGPADTQYF. CDR3 nucleotides: TGTGCCAGCAGCGTAGCCGATATAGCGGGAGGGCCGGCAGATACGCAGTATTTT.

The chain links TRBV2 to TRBJ1-4; TRBD1 aligns across 10 bases. The CDR3 has 16 amino acids. Germline CDR1 reads SNHLY; CDR2 reads FYNNEI. The trim removed 4 bases at V and 0 bases at J, leaving 2 bases unmatched. The CDR3 loop is CASSATGGATNEKLFF. The DNA for the CDR3 is TGTGCCAGCAGTGCGACAGGGGGCGCAACTAATGAAAAACTGTTTTTT.

The gene calls are TRBV7-9 and TRBJ2-7; 7 nucleotides agree with TRBD2. With 5 bases clipped from V and 6 bases from J, the junction kept 1 base outside the gene matches. The CDR3 has 11 amino acids. Per the germline V gene, CDR1 is SEHNR and CDR2 is FQNEAQ (reference sequence). The CDR3 DNA reads as TGTGCCAGCAGCCCGGGGGGCGAGCAGTACTTC. This translates into CASSPGGEQYF.

V is TRBV10-3 and J is TRBJ1-1; D perhaps matches TRBD1 (6 bases). Trimming stripped 6 bases from V and 3 bases from J, with 14 bases between. From germline, CDR1 is ENHRY and CDR2 SYGVKD. The CDR3 loop spans 14 amino acids. The CDR3 loop reads CAIRRTEIYTEAFF. CDR3 DNA: TGTGCCATCAGAAGGACAGAAATCTACACTGAAGCTTTCTTT.

The chain combines TRBV14 with TRBJ2-5; D gene uncertain. Per the germline V gene, CDR1 is SGHDN and CDR2 is FVKESK. The CDR3 runs 15 residues. Trimming stripped 0 bases from V and 0 bases from J, with 8 bases between. The chain's CDR3 is CASSQDLTNQETQYF. In nucleotides, the CDR3 is TGTGCCAGCAGCCAAGATCTGACAAACCAAGAGACCCAGTACTTC.

This rearrangement joins TRBV4-1 to TRBJ1-5; D gene ambiguous. Germline V gives CDR1 MGHRA, CDR2 YSYEKL. V dropped 1 base and J dropped 4 bases, with 8 bases sitting between them. The CDR3 is made up of 14 amino acids. The CDR3: CASSQATYNQPQHF. Written as DNA, the CDR3 is TGCGCCAGCAGCCAAGCCACCTATAATCAGCCCCAGCATTTT.

In this sample, this clone turned up once. DNA for the CDR3: TGTGCCAGCAGCTTAGACGGGGGGGCAGCTGAAGCTTTCTTT. This codes for CASSLDGGAAEAFF. The chain has TRBV7-9 and TRBJ1-1, with D perhaps matching TRBD1 (6 bases). CDR1 SEHNR and CDR2 FQNEAQ come from the germline V gene (reference sequence). The CDR3 is 14 amino acids. V lost 1 base to trimming and J lost 6 bases, with 12 bases between them.

The chain carries TRBV19 and TRBJ1-2; D is possibly TRBD1 (6 bases). The CDR3 is 14 residues long. V dropped 3 bases and J dropped 7 bases, with 15 bases sitting between them. CDR1 is LNHDA and CDR2 is SQIVND in the germline V gene (reference sequence). The CDR3 sequence is CASSIQQGAGGYTF. DNA of the CDR3: TGTGCCAGTAGTATCCAACAGGGTGCCGGTGGCTACACCTTC.

The chain is built from TRBV15 and TRBJ1-2, with a weak D call TRBD1 (5 bases). Germline values: CDR1 LNHNV, CDR2 YYDKDF (reference sequence). The V end lost 0 bases, the J end lost 2 bases, and 16 bases lay between the germline ends. The CDR3 covers 17 residues. DNA of the CDR3: TGTGCCACCAGCAGAGATCGGGGGTCGGGGGAGAACTATGGCTACACCTTC. Translated: CATSRDRGSGENYGYTF.

The rearrangement links TRBV28 to TRBJ1-2; TRBD1 is a possible D gene (6 bases). The V gene's germline CDR1 is MDHEN and CDR2 SYDVKM. V lost 5 bases, J lost 5 bases, and 12 bases lay in between. The length of the CDR3 is 13 residues. The CDR3 DNA sequence: TGTGCCAGCAGTAAGGGGGGGAGATATGGCTACACCTTC. It is translated as CASSKGGRYGYTF.

The rearrangement uses TRBV7-2 and TRBJ2-1; 9 nucleotides align to TRBD2. The CDR3 is 14 amino acids. J was trimmed by 9 bases and V by 3 bases; bases with no gene match: 6. CDR1 is SGHTA, CDR2 FQGNSA, per germline. CDR3 coding DNA: TGTGCCAGCAGCTTTGGGAGTAGCGGGAGTGAGCAGTTCTTC. As protein: CASSFGSSGSEQFF.

The chain carries TRBV20-1 and TRBJ2-2; 8 positions agree with TRBD1. Germline lookup yields CDR1 DFQATT and CDR2 SNEGSKA (reference sequence). CDR3 size: 11 residues. The J segment lost 5 bases and the V segment lost 7 bases, leaving 0 bases of the junction unmatched. Written as DNA, the CDR3 is TGCAGTGGGACAGGGACCGGGGAGCTGTTTTTT. This translates into CSGTGTGELFF.

The genes are TRBV11-2 and TRBJ2-3, with D uncertain. V was shortened by 0 bases and J by 0 bases, with 10 bases between the two germline ends. The CDR3 length is 16 residues. The germline V gene has CDR1 SGHAT and CDR2 FQNNGV. CDR3 sequence reads: CASSLDHLGSTDTQYF. CDR3 in DNA: TGTGCCAGCAGCTTAGATCACCTCGGTAGCACAGATACGCAGTATTTT.

The chain joins TRBV5-1 to TRBJ2-5; possible D gene TRBD1, 6 bases. Germline V CDR1 and CDR2: SGHRS, YFSETQ. Trimming cost V 4 bases and J 2 bases, with 15 bases left between them. The CDR3 is made up of 15 amino acids. This CDR3 reads CASSPNPGQQETQYF. The CDR3 coding sequence is TGCGCCAGCAGCCCAAACCCGGGACAACAAGAGACCCAGTACTTC. Using reference TRBV5-1 and TRBJ2-5 for the parts outside the CDR3, the full variable domain is KAGVTQTPRYLIKTRGQQVTLSCSPISGHRSVSWYQQTPGQGLQFLFEYFSETQRNKGNFPGRFSGRQFSNSRSEMNVSTLELGDSALYLCASSPNPGQQETQYFGPGTRLLVL.

The genes are TRBV4-3 and TRBJ2-6, with unresolved D. V dropped 0 bases and J dropped 2 bases, with 5 bases sitting between them. Germline CDR1 reads LGHNA; CDR2 reads YSLEER. CDR3 size: 15 residues. This CDR3 reads CASSQDSPGANVLTF. CDR3 DNA: TGCGCCAGCAGCCAAGATAGTCCTGGGGCCAACGTCCTGACTTTC.

The V and J genes are TRBV7-2 and TRBJ2-5; D is uncertain. The CDR3 covers 13 residues. The germline CDR1 and CDR2 sequences are SGHTA and FQGNSA. Trimming pared 3 bases from V and 5 bases from J, leaving 10 bases between. CDR3: CASSLNSLETQYF. CDR3 coding DNA: TGTGCCAGCAGCTTGAACAGCTTGGAGACCCAGTACTTC.

This clone was seen only a few times. The rearrangement uses TRBV28 and TRBJ2-1; 14 bases map to TRBD2. Germline V gene lookup returns CDR1 MDHEN and CDR2 SYDVKM. The ends lost 6 bases at V and 10 bases at J; junction bases unmatched: 11. The CDR3 totals 16 residues. The CDR3 loop reads CASSRLAGGWGGEQFF. In DNA form, the CDR3 reads TGTGCCAGCAGCCGACTAGCGGGAGGGTGGGGGGGAGAGCAGTTCTTC.

The V and J genes are TRBV10-3 and TRBJ1-1; the match to TRBD1 covers 11 bases. Germline V lookup: CDR1 ENHRY, CDR2 SYGVKD. The junction had 4 bases not matched to a gene; V was cut back by 6 bases and J by 1 base. This CDR3 comprises 15 residues. The CDR3 reads CAIRAGTGGNTEAFF. The CDR3 nucleotides read TGTGCCATCAGGGCCGGGACAGGGGGGAACACTGAAGCTTTCTTT.

V gene TRBV9 combines with J gene TRBJ2-5; TRBD2 aligns across 10 bases. CDR1 is SGDLS, CDR2 YYNGEE, per germline. With 0 bases clipped from V and 5 bases from J, the junction kept 4 bases outside the gene matches. This CDR3 is 15 amino acids long. CDR3 sequence reads: CASSVASGRGETQYF. The CDR3 bases are TGTGCCAGCAGCGTAGCTAGCGGGAGAGGTGAGACCCAGTACTTC.